A single sample gave rise to the 26 T cell receptor beta chains below, sequenced in a study of neurological immune-mediated disorders. TCRdb passed the 5' RACE reads through MiXCR, listing each CDR3 protein once. In the table there are 100,000 or so distinct CDR3 sequences, roughly an eighth of which are singletons. Time point given: longitudinal time-point 2. Material for sequencing was PBMCs. The origin of the receptors is a female donor with HTLV-1-associated myelopathy (HAM/TSP).

This clonotype was picked up many times. The chain links TRBV28 to TRBJ2-4, with D maybe TRBD2 (5 bases). Germline V lookup: CDR1 MDHEN, CDR2 SYDVKM. The CDR3 totals 15 residues. Trimming took off 7 bases at V and 7 bases at J, with 20 bases between the two ends. Here the CDR3 reads CASMEGRTLGNIQYF. Here the CDR3 DNA reads TGTGCCAGCATGGAAGGGAGAACATTGGGGAACATTCAGTACTTC.

This clonotype showed up many times. The J gene is TRBJ2-1, the V gene TRBV27, with 10 bases matching TRBD2. From germline, CDR1 is MNHEY and CDR2 SMNVEV (reference sequence). The CDR3 runs 14 residues. Unmatched junction bases numbered 4, after V lost 7 bases and J lost 4 bases. CDR3 sequence reads: CASKLTSGYNEQFF. The DNA for the CDR3 is TGTGCCAGCAAACTGACTAGCGGGTACAATGAGCAGTTCTTC.

This clonotype has a count of ten or more. The V gene is TRBV5-5, the J gene TRBJ2-5; 10 bases are a match to TRBD1. The CDR3 spans 17 residues. Unmatched junction bases numbered 8, after V lost 0 bases and J lost 3 bases. Germline CDR1 reads SGHKS; CDR2 reads YYEKEE (reference sequence). CDR3 DNA: TGTGCCAGCAGCTTGGAGGGACAGGGGTCGGAGGAAGAGACCCAGTACTTC. This gives the protein CASSLEGQGSEEETQYF.

This clonotype was observed at least ten times. The chain is built from TRBV27 and TRBJ2-3; possibly TRBD1 or TRBD2 for D (5 bases each). This CDR3 region has 16 residues. V shed 6 bases and J shed 7 bases, with 23 bases lying between them. In germline, CDR1 is MNHEY, CDR2 SMNVEV (reference sequence). CDR3 nucleotides: TGTGCCAGCAGGGACGCCGGGACGGCTATGGGAAATACGCAGTATTTT. Its translation is CASRDAGTAMGNTQYF.

This clonotype was recorded at least ten times. The rearrangement links TRBV29-1 to TRBJ1-2; 8 positions match TRBD1. This CDR3 is 13 amino acids long. Germline V gene data show CDR1 as SQVTM and CDR2 as ANQGSEA. V trimming: 6 bases; J trimming: 3 bases; junction bases outside the gene matches: 6. As DNA, the CDR3 is TGCAGCGTCCAGGGGGCCAGCTACTATGGCTACACCTTC. This gives the protein CSVQGASYYGYTF.

This clonotype was recorded many times. The CDR3 is CASSLIPTGELFF. CDR3 bases: TGTGCCAGCAGTTTAATCCCCACCGGGGAGCTGTTTTTT. This chain links TRBV28 with TRBJ2-2; D ambiguous. Germline assignment: CDR1 MDHEN and CDR2 SYDVKM. With 2 bases removed from V and 4 bases from J, the gap between germline ends came to 5 bases. The CDR3 loop spans 13 amino acids.

Note on this clonotype: This may be a read error, as it is one base from a much larger clone. The chain is built from TRBV12-3 or TRBV12-4 and TRBJ2-3; 8 nucleotides line up with TRBD1. This CDR3 has 16 residues. The CDR3 DNA reads TGTACCAGCAGTTTATCCCAGGGGGCTCAGGCAGATACGCAGTATTTT. Translation: CTSSLSQGAQADTQYF.

This clonotype occurred a few times. The genes are TRBV5-8 and TRBJ1-2, with D unresolved. Germline V gene sequence: CDR1 SGHTS, CDR2 YDEGEE. The CDR3 consists of 11 residues. V dropped 4 bases and J dropped 3 bases, with 4 bases sitting between them. The CDR3 nucleotides are TGTGCCAGCAGCCGGGACTATGGCTACACCTTC. Translation gives CASSRDYGYTF.

This clonotype was counted many times. The chain carries TRBV3-1 and TRBJ2-6, with 10 bases matching TRBD2. The CDR3 totals 18 residues. V shed 1 base and J 0 bases; nucleotides not matched to a gene: 3. From germline, CDR1 is LGHDT and CDR2 YNNKEL (reference sequence). The chain's CDR3 is CASSQVAGGFSGANVLTF. CDR3 nucleotide sequence: TGTGCCAGCAGCCAAGTAGCGGGGGGCTTCTCTGGGGCCAACGTCCTGACTTTC.

Many counts were recorded for this clonotype. This sequence joins TRBV6-1 and TRBJ2-4; D may be TRBD2 (5 bases). The germline CDR1 and CDR2 sequences are MNHNS and SASEGT. This CDR3 has 14 residues. Trimming took 10 bases from V and 4 from J, leaving 17 bases between them. Here the CDR3 reads CATNPPGKKNIQYF. The CDR3 DNA sequence: TGTGCCACCAACCCTCCGGGGAAGAAAAACATTCAGTACTTC.

This clonotype is deemed medium-sized (0.01 to 0.1%). The chain couples TRBV24-1 to TRBJ2-5; D gene ambiguous. The V and J ends lost 4 bases and 4 bases respectively, with 9 bases between them. Germline-derived CDR1 and CDR2 are KGHDR and SFDVKD. The CDR3 is 13 residues long. The DNA of the CDR3 is TGTGCCACCAGTGACTCCGCCCCAGAGACCCAGTACTTC. Amino acid sequence: CATSDSAPETQYF.

This clonotype was counted many times. The chain combines TRBV5-1 with TRBJ2-2, with 8 bases matching TRBD1. Germline V lookup: CDR1 SGHRS, CDR2 YFSETQ. The CDR3 is 15 amino acids. V shed 4 bases, J shed 5 bases, and the junction held 7 bases outside the gene matches. Here the CDR3 DNA reads TGCGCCAGCAGCGAACAGACAGGGGAAACCGGGGAGCTGTTTTTT. Translation gives CASSEQTGETGELFF.

This clonotype was observed many times. This chain links TRBV5-5 with TRBJ2-3; 9 bases agree with TRBD1. The CDR3 contains 14 residues. CDR1 and CDR2 from the germline V gene are SGHKS and YYEKEE (reference sequence). The junction had 3 bases not matched to a gene; V was cut back by 3 bases and J by 4 bases. The CDR3 coding sequence is TGTGCCAGCAGCTGGACAGGGGCGCCAGATACGCAGTATTTT. This codes for CASSWTGAPDTQYF.

This clonotype was recorded many times. V is TRBV4-2 and J is TRBJ2-5; 13 bases agree with TRBD2. V gave up 0 bases and J gave up 1 base; unmatched junction bases: 2. This CDR3 region has 17 residues. The germline CDR1 and CDR2 sequences are LGHNA and YNFKEQ. Here the CDR3 reads CASSQERLAGGQETQYF. The CDR3 DNA is TGTGCCAGCAGCCAAGAACGACTAGCGGGGGGCCAAGAGACCCAGTACTTC.

The sample holds many counts of this clonotype. V and J are TRBV15 and TRBJ1-6, with TRBD1 as a possible D gene (6 bases). This CDR3 has 15 amino acids. Looked up from germline, CDR1 is LNHNV and CDR2 is YYDKDF (reference sequence). Trimming pared 2 bases from V and 7 bases from J, leaving 12 bases between. Here the CDR3 reads CATSRKQGGNSPLHF. CDR3 sequence (DNA): TGTGCCACCAGCAGAAAACAGGGAGGGAATTCACCCCTCCACTTT.

The rearrangement uses TRBV6-1 and TRBJ1-2; D remains unclear. The CDR3 has 14 residues. V gave up 4 bases and J gave up 9 bases, with 18 bases separating them. The germline gives CDR1 MNHNS, CDR2 SASEGT. CDR3 region: CASSASFPAYCYTF. The CDR3 nucleotides read TGTGCCAGCAGTGCCTCCTTTCCGGCTTATTGCTACACCTTC.

This clonotype came up many times. CDR3 amino acids: CASSPKLTGGAKGLFF. The CDR3 DNA follows: TGTGCCAGCTCACCAAAACTCACAGGGGGCGCAAAAGGGCTGTTCTTC. The chain links TRBV18 to TRBJ2-1, with 9 bases matching TRBD1. V was clipped by 2 bases and J by 15 bases; unmatched bases: 17. The CDR3 extends over 16 amino acids. CDR1 is KGHSH and CDR2 is LQKENI in the germline V gene.

This clonotype occurred many times. The V gene is TRBV7-9, the J gene TRBJ2-1; 9 nucleotides match TRBD2. The CDR3 totals 15 residues. The germline V gene has CDR1 SEHNR and CDR2 FQNEAQ (reference sequence). Unmatched junction bases numbered 6, after V lost 5 bases and J lost 4 bases. The CDR3 nucleotides are TGTGCCAGCAGCACAAGCGGGGGGTCATACAATGAGCAGTTCTTC. It codes for CASSTSGGSYNEQFF.

This clonotype was counted at least ten times. The J gene is TRBJ2-1, the V gene TRBV20-1; 7 bases fit TRBD1. Germline lookup yields CDR1 DFQATT and CDR2 SNEGSKA (reference sequence). CDR3 length: 15 amino acids. V shed 1 base, J shed 1 base, and the junction held 4 bases outside the gene matches. The CDR3 spells CSARVGRGSYNEQFF. CDR3 DNA: TGCAGTGCTAGAGTTGGCAGGGGGTCCTACAATGAGCAGTTCTTC.

This clonotype has ten or more counts. Here the CDR3 reads CATSDLLQGAHQPQHF. CDR3 sequence (DNA): TGTGCCACCAGTGATTTGTTACAGGGGGCTCATCAGCCCCAGCATTTT. The chain recombines TRBV24-1 with TRBJ1-5, with 9 bases identical to TRBD1. The CDR3 has 16 amino acids. The germline V gene has CDR1 KGHDR and CDR2 SFDVKD. The V gene end was trimmed by 0 bases and the J gene end by 5 bases; junction bases not matched to a gene: 4.

In its sample, this clonotype was seen many times. The chain joins TRBV5-1 to TRBJ2-1; 7 nucleotides match TRBD2. CDR3 length: 15 amino acids. The germline CDR1 and CDR2 sequences are SGHRS and YFSETQ. V shed 0 bases, J shed 7 bases, and the junction held 7 bases outside the gene matches. The CDR3 loop reads CASSLETTSMNEQFF. The CDR3 DNA reads as TGCGCCAGCAGCTTGGAGACGACTAGCATGAATGAGCAGTTCTTC.

Comments on this clonotype: This could be a read error, since a much larger clone is one nucleotide away. CDR3 region: CASSFACGNEQFF. The CDR3 bases are TGTGCCAGCAGCTTTGCGTGCGGGAATGAGCAGTTCTTC. The V gene is TRBV7-8, the J gene TRBJ2-1; maybe TRBD2 (5 bases). The V gene lost 3 bases and the J gene lost 7 bases, with 10 bases spanning the gap. Germline V gives CDR1 SGHVS, CDR2 FQNEAQ. The CDR3 runs to 13 residues.

This clonotype appeared many times. This chain links TRBV6-5 with TRBJ2-1; D is unresolved. Germline CDR1 and CDR2: MNHEY and SVGAGI. V was trimmed by 0 bases and J by 8 bases, leaving 14 bases between them. The CDR3 has 15 residues. The CDR3 loop reads CASSYSVDSIHEQFF. The DNA for the CDR3 is TGTGCCAGCAGTTACTCAGTAGATTCAATCCATGAGCAGTTCTTC.

The sample holds many counts of this clonotype. The J gene is TRBJ1-2, the V gene TRBV7-6, with 7 bases fitting TRBD1. The length of the CDR3 is 13 residues. Losses at the gene ends were 4 bases for V and 3 bases for J; bases not matched to a gene: 2. CDR1 and CDR2 from the germline V gene are SGHVS and FNYEAQ. The CDR3 DNA sequence: TGTGCCAGCAGCTACGACAGGGACTATGGCTACACCTTC. It specifies CASSYDRDYGYTF.

The chain combines TRBV5-1 with TRBJ1-1; 9 bases fit TRBD1. Germline CDR1 is SGHRS and CDR2 is YFSETQ. The CDR3 is made up of 16 amino acids. Trimming cost V 3 bases and J 4 bases; bases outside gene matches: 10. CDR3 amino acids: CASSSRGTGQGTEAFF. The CDR3 nucleotides read TGCGCCAGCAGCTCGCGGGGGACAGGGCAGGGCACTGAAGCTTTCTTT.

This chain connects TRBV7-2 to TRBJ2-5; 10 positions match TRBD2. Trimming removed 1 base from V and 4 bases from J; junction bases left unmatched: 6. The CDR3 totals 16 residues. Germline lookup yields CDR1 SGHTA and CDR2 FQGNSA. CDR3 nucleotide sequence: TGTGCCAGCAGCTTAGTCCCCCAGCGGGGGGGAGAGACCCAGTACTTC. Translated, it gives CASSLVPQRGGETQYF. The full variable domain, completed using reference TRBV7-2 and TRBJ2-5, is GAGVSQSPSNKVTEKGKDVELRCDPISGHTALYWYRQSLGQGLEFLIYFQGNSAPDKSGLPSDRFSAERTGGSVSTLTIQRTQQEDSAVYLCASSLVPQRGGETQYFGPGTRLLVL.